Shown below are 8 T cell receptor beta chains from a single sample sequenced in a study of CD8 T cells in Susac syndrome. The RNA input was roughly 0.45 to 1 ug, and it was reverse transcribed with random hexamers. TCRdb ran MiXCR on the immunoSEQ multiplex PCR reads and lists one entry per CDR3 protein. The top ten clones hold about 0.09% of a sample with 100,000 to 150,000 distinct CDR3 sequences, roughly 93% of them seen once. The specimen sequenced was CD4+ T cells from PBMCs. The receptors stem from a human donor with multiple sclerosis.

This sequence joins TRBV28 and TRBJ1-1; no clear D gene. This CDR3 has 17 residues. Deletions cut 5 bases from V and 2 bases from J, with 21 bases between. CDR1 and CDR2 from the germline V gene are MDHEN and SYDVKM. The CDR3 loop is CASSPLPGGGRNTEAFF. CDR3 sequence (DNA): TGTGCCAGCAGTCCCCTTCCTGGCGGAGGGAGAAACACTGAAGCTTTCTTT.

This clonotype was found a few times. This chain uses TRBV30 with TRBJ1-4; D call uncertain. Germline CDR1 and CDR2: GTSNPN and SVGIG (reference sequence). The V gene lost 0 bases and the J gene lost 8 bases, with 7 bases spanning the gap. The CDR3 spans 12 residues. The CDR3 nucleotides read TGTGCCTGGAGTGTACTTAGGGAAAAACTGTTTTTT. It translates to CAWSVLREKLFF.

V is TRBV3-1 and J is TRBJ2-7; D not resolved. Trimming took off 0 bases at V and 7 bases at J, with 4 bases between the two ends. The CDR3 extends over 11 amino acids. The germline CDR1 and CDR2 sequences are LGHDT and YNNKEL (reference sequence). The CDR3 sequence: CASSQDQEQYF. The CDR3 DNA sequence: TGTGCCAGCAGCCAAGATCAGGAGCAGTACTTC.

This chain joins TRBV5-1 and TRBJ2-1; D may be TRBD1 or TRBD2 (5 bases each). Deletions cut 2 bases from V and 5 bases from J, with 14 bases between. The CDR3 spans 15 residues. Germline loops: CDR1 SGHRS, CDR2 YFSETQ. CDR3 sequence reads: CASSLGPQGHNEQFF. For the CDR3, the DNA is TGCGCCAGCAGCTTAGGGCCGCAGGGACACAATGAGCAGTTCTTC.

The chain links TRBV7-9 to TRBJ1-5, with TRBD1 matching 8 bases. The trim removed 2 bases at V and 5 bases at J, leaving 11 bases unmatched. Germline V gene lookup returns CDR1 SEHNR and CDR2 FQNEAQ (reference sequence). The CDR3 sequence is 17 residues long. CDR3 protein: CASSLTRQGKGDQPQHF. The CDR3 region has the DNA TGTGCCAGCAGCTTAACCAGACAGGGGAAAGGGGATCAGCCCCAGCATTTT.

The table lists this clonotype with a count of one. This chain links TRBV5-1 with TRBJ1-1; D might be TRBD1 (5 bases). This CDR3 comprises 13 residues. The germline V gene has CDR1 SGHRS and CDR2 YFSETQ. The V end was cut by 4 bases, the J end by 8 bases, with 15 bases between. The CDR3 sequence is CASSPDKAREAFF. The DNA for the CDR3 is TGCGCCAGCAGCCCGGACAAGGCGAGGGAAGCTTTCTTT.

The chain recombines TRBV6-7 with TRBJ2-1; 7 bases map to TRBD1. TRBV6-7 carries the ORF label, with uncertain function. The CDR3 has 15 amino acids. Trimming took 7 bases from V and 2 from J; bases not matched to a gene: 8. The CDR3 here is CASNQDREPYNEQFF. In nucleotides, the CDR3 is TGTGCCAGCAACCAAGACAGGGAACCCTACAATGAGCAGTTCTTC.

This clonotype was picked up a small number of times. The rearrangement uses TRBV20-1 and TRBJ2-6, with D possibly being TRBD2 (6 bases). Per the germline V gene, CDR1 is DFQATT and CDR2 is SNEGSKA (reference sequence). CDR3 length equals 14 residues. V was shortened by 5 bases and J by 0 bases, with 8 bases between the two germline ends. This CDR3 reads CSAGGSSGANVLTF. CDR3 bases: TGCAGTGCTGGGGGGTCCTCTGGGGCCAACGTCCTGACTTTC.